This entry lists 28 T cell receptor beta chains sequenced from one sample in a study of radiotherapy plus CTLA-4 blockade in lung cancer (dated by TCRdb to 2016 to 2018). Libraries were constructed by the immunoSEQ multiplex PCR assay. The table comes from immuneACCESS by way of TCRdb, which keeps in-frame sequences with V and J called. Part of the clones is missing from these tables; in studies checked, under half for an unresolved V gene and the rest for unknown reasons. In all, the sample holds 80,000 to 95,000 clones, and around four fifths of those were seen once. 0.82% of the sample is in the top ten clones. The input for sequencing was peripheral blood, taken from a patient treated with radiotherapy plus ipilimumab. These receptors were obtained from a human donor with non-small cell lung cancer who had stable disease on radiotherapy plus ipilimumab.

V and J are TRBV2 and TRBJ2-2, with 7 bases matching TRBD2. Germline V gene sequence: CDR1 SNHLY, CDR2 FYNNEI. The V and J ends lost 1 base and 1 base, in that order; junction bases with no gene match: 3. This CDR3 comprises 16 residues. The CDR3 DNA reads as TGTGCCAGCAGTGAAGGGGTAGCGGGGAACACCGGGGAGCTGTTTTTT. This encodes CASSEGVAGNTGELFF.

The chain is built from TRBV5-6 and TRBJ2-7; D assignment may be TRBD1 or TRBD2 (5 bases each). V lost 1 base and J 3 bases, leaving 11 bases between the germline ends. CDR1 and CDR2 (germline): SGHDT, YYEEEE. The CDR3 is 14 amino acids. This chain's CDR3 is CASSLRPGSYEQYF. In DNA, the CDR3 is TGTGCCAGCAGCTTGAGGCCAGGGAGCTACGAGCAGTACTTC.

V gene TRBV5-3 combines with J gene TRBJ2-7; 12 bases are a match to TRBD2. TRBV5-3 is marked as an open reading frame, function uncertain. J was trimmed by 2 bases and V by 3 bases; bases with no gene match: 9. This CDR3 region has 17 residues. CDR3 sequence (DNA): TGTGCCAGAAGCTCGATCTGTCTAGCGGGAGGGCCCTACGAGCAGTACTTC. Translation: CARSSICLAGGPYEQYF.

The chain employs TRBV11-2 and TRBJ1-1, with TRBD1 identical over 9 bases. The CDR3 has 13 amino acids. CDR1 SGHAT and CDR2 FQNNGV come from the germline V gene. V trimming: 5 bases; J trimming: 9 bases; junction bases outside the gene matches: 7. The CDR3 bases are TGTGCCAGCAGCCCGGGACAGGGAATCAAAGCTTTCTTT. Encoded protein: CASSPGQGIKAFF.

This rearrangement joins TRBV7-2 to TRBJ2-1, with D unclear. Trimming pared 4 bases from V and 4 bases from J, leaving 5 bases between. The CDR3 has 12 amino acids. The germline V gene has CDR1 SGHTA and CDR2 FQGNSA. The DNA for the CDR3 is TGTGCCAGCAGCTCGGGTTACAATGAGCAGTTCTTC. Translation: CASSSGYNEQFF.

J is TRBJ2-3 and V is TRBV18; 7 bases line up with TRBD2. CDR1 and CDR2 (germline): KGHSH, LQKENI. The CDR3 sequence is 13 residues long. J lost 4 bases, V lost 3 bases, and 1 base had no gene match. CDR3: CASSPGLADTQYF. The CDR3 nucleotides read TGTGCCAGCTCACCCGGACTAGCAGATACGCAGTATTTT. Supplemented by reference TRBV18 and TRBJ2-3, the full variable domain reads NAGVMQNPRHLVRRRGQEARLRCSPMKGHSHVYWYRQLPEEGLKFMVYLQKENIIDESGMPKERFSAEFPKEGPSILRIQQVVRGDSAAYFCASSPGLADTQYFGPGTRLTVL.

The chain employs TRBV28 and TRBJ2-7; TRBD1 is a possible D gene (6 bases). The V gene's germline CDR1 is MDHEN and CDR2 SYDVKM. With 5 bases removed from V and 3 bases from J, the gap between germline ends came to 14 bases. The CDR3 is 14 residues long. The CDR3 loop reads CASSLLGQYYEQYF. CDR3 DNA: TGTGCCAGCAGTCTCCTGGGACAATACTACGAGCAGTACTTC.

Only one count was recorded for this clone. J is TRBJ2-7 and V is TRBV27; 12 bases are a match to TRBD2. Germline V lookup: CDR1 MNHEY, CDR2 SMNVEV (reference sequence). V lost 2 bases to trimming and J lost 7 bases; unmatched junction nucleotides: 3. This CDR3 is built from 14 residues. As DNA, the CDR3 is TGTGCCAGCAGTTTAACTAGCGGGGGGTCGGAGCAGTACTTC. This sequence encodes CASSLTSGGSEQYF.

A remark on this clone: The germline gene is not matched at one end of the junction; a read error may be the cause. The chain is built from TRBV6-1 and TRBJ2-7; the D is unclear. This CDR3 is built from 13 residues. Germline values: CDR1 MNHNS, CDR2 SASEGT. This chain's CDR3 is CASREGSYYEQYF. CDR3 nucleotides: TGTGCCAGCAGGGAAGGCAGTTACTACGAGCAGTACTTC.

The J gene is TRBJ2-2, the V gene TRBV14; 12 bases agree with TRBD2. J gave up 5 bases and V 2 bases, and 0 bases lay outside the gene matches. Germline V CDR1 and CDR2: SGHDN, FVKESK. CDR3 length equals 15 residues. The CDR3 loop reads CASSQTSGGTGELFF. As DNA, the CDR3 is TGTGCCAGCAGCCAAACTAGCGGGGGGACCGGGGAGCTGTTTTTT. Using reference TRBV14 and TRBJ2-2 for the parts outside the CDR3, the full variable domain is EAGVTQFPSHSVIEKGQTVTLRCDPISGHDNLYWYRRVMGKEIKFLLHFVKESKQDESGMPNNRFLAERTGGTYSTLKVQPAELEDSGVYFCASSQTSGGTGELFFGEGSRLTVL.

V is TRBV11-2 and J is TRBJ2-7; D not resolved. V gave up 1 base and J gave up 3 bases, with 7 bases separating them. This CDR3 contains 13 residues. The germline gives CDR1 SGHAT, CDR2 FQNNGV. CDR3 protein: CASSLAHFYEQYF. DNA for the CDR3: TGTGCCAGCAGCTTAGCACATTTCTACGAGCAGTACTTC. Using reference TRBV11-2 and TRBJ2-7 for the parts outside the CDR3, the full variable domain is EAGVAQSPRYKIIEKRQSVAFWCNPISGHATLYWYQQILGQGPKLLIQFQNNGVVDDSQLPKDRFSAERLKGVDSTLKIQPAKLEDSAVYLCASSLAHFYEQYFGPGTRLTVT.

This chain uses TRBV4-1 with TRBJ2-1; D remains ambiguous. Deletions cut 0 bases from V and 2 bases from J, with 17 bases between. Germline loops: CDR1 MGHRA, CDR2 YSYEKL. The CDR3 totals 18 residues. CDR3 loop: CASSQEASLMIPYNEQFF. In DNA, the CDR3 is TGCGCCAGCAGCCAAGAAGCGTCGTTGATGATCCCCTACAATGAGCAGTTCTTC.

The gene calls are TRBV29-1 and TRBJ2-5, with D possibly called TRBD1 or TRBD2 (6 bases each). The CDR3 has 14 amino acids. The V and J ends lost 3 bases and 4 bases respectively, with 15 bases between them. Germline V gives CDR1 SQVTM, CDR2 ANQGSEA. The CDR3 sequence is CSVERGAYGETQYF. The CDR3, as DNA: TGCAGCGTTGAGAGGGGGGCCTATGGAGAGACCCAGTACTTC.

The chain combines TRBV5-1 with TRBJ2-1; the match to TRBD2 covers 10 bases. There are 16 residues in the CDR3. The germline CDR1 and CDR2 sequences are SGHRS and YFSETQ. V lost 0 bases to trimming and J lost 8 bases; unmatched junction nucleotides: 8. The CDR3 DNA sequence: TGCGCCAGCAGCTTGGGGCTAGCGGGAGTTGATGATGAGCAGTTCTTC. The encoded protein is CASSLGLAGVDDEQFF.

The chain carries TRBV19 and TRBJ1-1; TRBD1 might be the D (6 bases). The CDR3 has 14 amino acids. The ends were cut back, 4 bases at V and 4 bases at J, with 13 bases in the middle. Germline values: CDR1 LNHDA, CDR2 SQIVND (reference sequence). CDR3 nucleotides: TGTGCCAGTAGTACCACAGGGTATACCACTGAAGCTTTCTTT. Residues: CASSTTGYTTEAFF. The complete variable domain, with remaining parts taken from reference TRBV19 and TRBJ1-1, reads DGGITQSPKYLFRKEGQNVTLSCEQNLNHDAMYWYRQDPGQGLRLIYYSQIVNDFQKGDIAEGYSVSREKKESFPLTVTSAQKNPTAFYLCASSTTGYTTEAFFGQGTRLTVV.

With regard to this clone: One end of the junction fails to match germline, which may point to a read error. The chain couples TRBV28 to TRBJ1-5; TRBD1 might be the D (5 bases). Germline V lookup: CDR1 MDHEN, CDR2 SYDVKM. CDR3 size: 17 residues. Here the CDR3 reads CAGSLVSGARGDQPQHF. CDR3 DNA: TGTGCCGGCAGTTTGGTGTCGGGAGCCCGAGGGGATCAGCCCCAGCATTTT.

The chain is built from TRBV18 and TRBJ2-5; D may be TRBD1 or TRBD2 (5 bases each). The CDR3 has 14 amino acids. The V gene's germline CDR1 is KGHSH and CDR2 LQKENI. Trimming removed 2 bases from V and 1 base from J, with 8 bases in between. Written as DNA, the CDR3 is TGTGCCAGCTCACCAAGGGACCCCCAAGAGACCCAGTACTTC. This translates into CASSPRDPQETQYF.

This clone was detected a few times. V is TRBV18 and J is TRBJ1-5; TRBD1 might be the D (6 bases). The V end lost 5 bases, the J end lost 9 bases, and 14 bases lay between the germline ends. Germline CDR1 and CDR2: KGHSH and LQKENI. This CDR3 has 13 residues. The CDR3 spells CASSADRYRPQHF. DNA of the CDR3: TGTGCCAGCTCAGCTGACAGGTATCGGCCCCAGCATTTT. Variable domain in full (rest from reference TRBV18 and TRBJ1-5): NAGVMQNPRHLVRRRGQEARLRCSPMKGHSHVYWYRQLPEEGLKFMVYLQKENIIDESGMPKERFSAEFPKEGPSILRIQQVVRGDSAAYFCASSADRYRPQHFGDGTRLSIL.

The V gene is TRBV28, the J gene TRBJ2-2; D remains unclear. The CDR3 contains 14 residues. Germline V gene sequence: CDR1 MDHEN, CDR2 SYDVKM. The V gene lost 6 bases and the J gene lost 3 bases, with 11 bases spanning the gap. The CDR3 region is CASRVSRDTGELFF. The CDR3 region has the DNA TGTGCCAGCAGAGTTAGCAGAGACACCGGGGAGCTGTTTTTT.

This clone was observed once. This chain uses TRBV2 with TRBJ2-5; TRBD1 agrees at 8 bases. Trimming at V came to 5 bases and at J to 5 bases, leaving 10 bases not matched to a gene. The CDR3 has 15 amino acids. Germline CDR1 and CDR2: SNHLY and FYNNEI. The CDR3 sequence: CASSLDRGRVETQYF. The CDR3 DNA reads as TGTGCCAGCAGTCTTGACAGGGGTCGAGTGGAGACCCAGTACTTC.

This chain links TRBV15 with TRBJ1-5, with TRBD1 identical over 7 bases. The CDR3 totals 15 residues. With V trimmed by 3 bases and J by 5 bases, 7 bases remained unmatched. In germline, CDR1 is LNHNV, CDR2 YYDKDF (reference sequence). The CDR3 spells CATSRPGTVDQPQHF. The CDR3 bases are TGTGCCACCAGCAGGCCGGGGACAGTCGATCAGCCCCAGCATTTT.

This chain connects TRBV7-9 to TRBJ2-3; 10 bases match TRBD2. Trimming at V came to 4 bases and at J to 2 bases, leaving 6 bases not matched to a gene. Germline CDR1 reads SEHNR; CDR2 reads FQNEAQ (reference sequence). The CDR3 totals 16 residues. The CDR3 sequence: CASSSRLAGVTDTQYF. The DNA of the CDR3 is TGTGCCAGCAGCTCCAGGCTAGCGGGAGTCACAGATACGCAGTATTTT.

The gene calls are TRBV7-6 and TRBJ2-5; D is ambiguous. The CDR3 spans 12 residues. The germline V and J ends were trimmed by 1 base and 5 bases, with 5 bases remaining between them. Germline loops: CDR1 SGHVS, CDR2 FNYEAQ. Here the CDR3 reads CASSLVGETQYF. CDR3 bases: TGTGCCAGCAGCTTAGTTGGGGAGACCCAGTACTTC.

This chain connects TRBV5-1 to TRBJ2-5; TRBD2 aligns across 15 bases. The CDR3 runs to 19 residues. Per germline, CDR1 SGHRS and CDR2 YFSETQ. V dropped 2 bases and J dropped 4; count of bases not matched to a gene: 12. This chain's CDR3 is CASSFTTGTSGRRGETQYF. In DNA, the CDR3 is TGCGCCAGCAGCTTCACAACAGGGACTAGCGGGAGGAGAGGAGAGACCCAGTACTTC.

J is TRBJ1-1 and V is TRBV7-2; tentative D call: TRBD1 (5 bases). Trimming took off 5 bases at V and 4 bases at J, with 17 bases between the two ends. Germline CDR1 SGHTA, CDR2 FQGNSA. The CDR3 is 15 residues long. As DNA, the CDR3 is TGTGCCAGCAGCCACGCTGGGACCGTGGGCACTGAAGCTTTCTTT. As protein: CASSHAGTVGTEAFF.

The genes are TRBV28 and TRBJ2-3; unclear D gene. The ends were cut back, 3 bases at V and 2 bases at J, with 3 bases in the middle. The CDR3 extends over 12 amino acids. Germline values: CDR1 MDHEN, CDR2 SYDVKM. CDR3 sequence reads: CASSFDTDTQYF. CDR3 bases: TGTGCCAGCAGTTTCGACACAGATACGCAGTATTTT.

This clone has a single count. The chain joins TRBV18 to TRBJ2-5, with D possibly matching TRBD2 (5 bases). Germline assignment: CDR1 KGHSH and CDR2 LQKENI. The CDR3 runs to 14 residues. V dropped 2 bases and J dropped 7 bases, with 14 bases sitting between them. The CDR3 nucleotides are TGTGCCAGCTCACCAGTACAAGGAGAGGGGACCCAGTACTTC. The encoded protein is CASSPVQGEGTQYF.

CDR3 DNA: TGTGCCAGCTCACCACCCGTAGCGGGGGGGATATACAATGAGCAGTTCTTC. It encodes CASSPPVAGGIYNEQFF. The rearrangement joins TRBV18 to TRBJ2-1, with 11 positions matching TRBD2. Unmatched junction bases numbered 5, after V lost 0 bases and J lost 4 bases. The CDR3 totals 17 residues. The germline gives CDR1 KGHSH, CDR2 LQKENI.